This T cell receptor beta chain was sequenced for a study of CD8+CD57+ T cells in acquired aplastic anemia. Turning to the study itself: Recorded DNA amounts for sorted CD4+ and CD8+ cells had an average of 3.2 ug. The average read count for CD4+ cells in healthy donors was 8.5 million to 12 million.

Study-wide findings and caveats: Overlapping CD8+ CDR3 repertoires of patients and controls contained about 27 shared sequences. A significant difference in CD8+ Simpson's diversity between patients and controls was not found.

Genomic DNA, serving as template, underwent TCR beta VDJ and CDR3 profiling. MiXCR was run by TCRdb on the reads, yielding one entry per CDR3 protein. Of fewer than 200,000 distinct CDR3 sequences detected, around 40% appear once; the ten largest clones hold under 1.2%. The CDR3 consists of 15 residues. V gave up 2 bases and J gave up 3 bases; unmatched junction bases: 7. Germline CDR1 is SGHTA and CDR2 is FQGNSA. Comment on this clonotype: The antigen remains unidentified.

Sequencing was carried out using sorted CD4+, CD8+, or CD8+CD57+ T cells (not recorded which) from PBMCs. This chain connects TRBV7-2 to TRBJ2-7; 7 bases are a match to TRBD2. This sequence was found in a human donor in good health. This CDR3 reads CASSLFPGEGYEQYF. CDR3 nucleotide sequence: TGTGCCAGCAGCTTATTTCCGGGGGAGGGCTACGAGCAGTACTTC.